A single sample gave rise to the 20 T cell receptor beta chains below, sequenced in a study of blood T cell repertoires in COVID-19. Method: immunoSEQ multiplex PCR; TCRdb's copy keeps in-frame clones and lacks some. The table includes 170,000 or so clones, over 60% detected once. Input material: peripheral blood. These receptors were obtained from a woman in her sixties or seventies with acute or convalescent COVID-19.

This clone was seen a handful of times. J is TRBJ2-5 and V is TRBV3-1 (or the pseudogene TRBV3-2); TRBD2 matches 8 bases. J was trimmed by 4 bases and V by 1 base; bases with no gene match: 8. This CDR3 has 16 amino acids. Germline V lookup: CDR1 LGHDT, CDR2 YNNKEL (reference sequence). As DNA, the CDR3 is TGTGCCAGCAGCCAAGGAAGCAGCGGGAGTGCAGAGACCCAGTACTTC. Translated: CASSQGSSGSAETQYF.

The chain links TRBV19 to TRBJ2-1; 9 bases are shared with TRBD2. The CDR3 contains 14 residues. Trimming took 1 base from V and 9 from J; bases not matched to a gene: 4. Germline values: CDR1 LNHDA, CDR2 SQIVND (reference sequence). The CDR3, as DNA: TGTGCCAGTAGTATAGGGGGACTAGCATCTGAGCAGTTCTTC. The encoded protein is CASSIGGLASEQFF. The whole variable domain, remainder taken from reference TRBV19 and TRBJ2-1, is DGGITQSPKYLFRKEGQNVTLSCEQNLNHDAMYWYRQDPGQGLRLIYYSQIVNDFQKGDIAEGYSVSREKKESFPLTVTSAQKNPTAFYLCASSIGGLASEQFFGPGTRLTVL.

This clone was detected only a few times. The chain links TRBV3-1 (or the pseudogene TRBV3-2) to TRBJ2-3, with 7 positions matching TRBD2. The length of the CDR3 is 13 residues. CDR1 is LGHDT and CDR2 is YNNKEL in the germline V gene (reference sequence). Losses at the gene ends were 8 bases for V and 9 bases for J; bases not matched to a gene: 11. The CDR3 protein is CASFGGGVGTQYF. CDR3 sequence (DNA): TGTGCCAGCTTTGGGGGAGGGGTAGGGACGCAGTATTTT.

The chain combines TRBV7-3 with TRBJ2-2; D is possibly TRBD1 (6 bases). The germline V and J ends were trimmed by 2 bases and 4 bases, with 11 bases remaining between them. This CDR3 has 15 amino acids. Germline V gives CDR1 SGHTA, CDR2 FQGTGA. CDR3 amino acids: CASSLGGRGTGELFF. The CDR3 coding sequence is TGTGCCAGCAGCTTAGGCGGCAGGGGCACCGGGGAGCTGTTTTTT.

This sequence joins TRBV7-9 and TRBJ2-7; no clear D. The CDR3 covers 11 residues. The V gene's germline CDR1 is SEHNR and CDR2 FQNEAQ (reference sequence). V was pared by 5 bases and J by 5 bases, with 7 bases between. The CDR3 sequence: CASSRADEQYF. The CDR3 nucleotides are TGTGCCAGCAGCCGAGCCGACGAGCAGTACTTC.

This CDR3 is CASSTSGSSEEQFF. The CDR3 region has the DNA TGTGCCAGTAGTACCAGCGGGAGTTCTGAAGAGCAGTTCTTC. The genes are TRBV19 and TRBJ2-1; 8 bases line up with TRBD2. CDR3 length equals 14 residues. V lost 4 bases and J lost 10; bases outside the gene matches: 9. The germline CDR1 and CDR2 sequences are LNHDA and SQIVND (reference sequence).

The chain recombines TRBV18 with TRBJ2-3; TRBD2 matches at 10 bases. The CDR3 covers 14 residues. Germline CDR1 is KGHSH and CDR2 is LQKENI. The V and J ends lost 6 bases and 9 bases, in that order; junction bases with no gene match: 9. The CDR3 loop is CASSATSGSSTQYF. CDR3 DNA: TGTGCCAGCTCCGCGACTAGCGGGTCCTCGACGCAGTATTTT.

The gene calls are TRBV3-1 (or the pseudogene TRBV3-2) and TRBJ1-5, with TRBD1 identical over 8 bases. J lost 7 bases, V lost 1 base, and 3 bases had no gene match. CDR3 length: 14 residues. The germline V gene encodes CDR1 LGHDT and CDR2 YNNKEL (reference sequence). Here the CDR3 reads CASSQAGGRQPQHF. The CDR3 DNA is TGTGCCAGCAGCCAAGCAGGGGGCAGGCAGCCCCAGCATTTT.

The genes are TRBV6-5 and TRBJ1-1; possible D gene TRBD1, 5 bases. Germline CDR1 MNHEY, CDR2 SVGAGI. The CDR3 covers 14 residues. V was trimmed by 4 bases and J by 8 bases, leaving 17 bases between them. CDR3 nucleotides: TGTGCCAGCAGTTCCCATACGACAGTAGGCGAAGCTTTCTTT. Its protein is CASSSHTTVGEAFF.

The rearrangement links TRBV5-1 to TRBJ1-1; 9 bases map to TRBD1. Germline CDR1 and CDR2: SGHRS and YFSETQ. The CDR3 is made up of 16 amino acids. J gave up 3 bases and V 4 bases, and 10 bases lay outside the gene matches. The CDR3 is CASSIRTGALDTEAFF. The CDR3 nucleotides read TGCGCCAGCAGCATACGGACAGGGGCGCTGGACACTGAAGCTTTCTTT.

This chain joins TRBV6-6 and TRBJ1-1; D is undetermined. Trimming removed 6 bases from V and 5 bases from J, with 10 bases in between. This CDR3 is built from 12 residues. Germline values: CDR1 MNHNY, CDR2 SVGAGI (reference sequence). The CDR3 protein is CASSQLWTEAFF. The CDR3 DNA reads as TGTGCCAGCAGCCAACTTTGGACTGAAGCTTTCTTT.

This clone has a handful of counts. This chain joins TRBV7-3 and TRBJ2-1; 9 positions match TRBD2. V lost 2 bases, J lost 7 bases, and 9 bases stayed unmatched. The length of the CDR3 is 16 residues. CDR1 is SGHTA, CDR2 FQGTGA, per germline. Here the CDR3 reads CASSLHAAGGGNEQFF. Here the CDR3 DNA reads TGTGCCAGCAGCTTACATGCCGCGGGAGGGGGGAATGAGCAGTTCTTC. The full variable domain, its missing parts supplied by reference TRBV7-3 and TRBJ2-1, is GAGVSQTPSNKVTEKGKYVELRCDPISGHTALYWYRQSLGQGPEFLIYFQGTGAADDSGLPNDRFFAVRPEGSVSTLKIQRTERGDSAVYLCASSLHAAGGGNEQFFGPGTRLTVL.

The chain is built from TRBV5-1 and TRBJ2-7, with 7 bases aligning to TRBD1. Unmatched junction bases numbered 10, after V lost 0 bases and J lost 7 bases. Germline V gives CDR1 SGHRS, CDR2 YFSETQ. The CDR3 spans 15 residues. The CDR3 nucleotides read TGCGCCAGCAGCTTGGAGGGGGCATCGTCGTGGGAGCAGTACTTC. Its protein product is CASSLEGASSWEQYF.

CDR3 nucleotide sequence: TGTGCCAGCACCCGGGTAATAGAGGGCTACACCTTC. Translated, it gives CASTRVIEGYTF. V usage is TRBV2 and J usage is TRBJ1-2; D is undetermined. Germline CDR1 SNHLY, CDR2 FYNNEI. The CDR3 totals 12 residues. V gave up 7 bases and J gave up 8 bases, with 14 bases separating them.

The gene calls are TRBV29-1 and TRBJ1-2; a weak D match, TRBD1 (5 bases). The germline CDR1 and CDR2 sequences are SQVTM and ANQGSEA. The CDR3 sequence is 15 residues long. The V gene lost 2 bases and the J gene lost 4 bases, with 17 bases spanning the gap. The CDR3 reads CSVEIGAGPLYGYTF. The DNA of the CDR3 is TGCAGCGTTGAAATTGGGGCAGGGCCCCTCTATGGCTACACCTTC.

This chain connects TRBV2 to TRBJ1-2, with 8 bases identical to TRBD1. J was trimmed by 3 bases and V by 5 bases; bases with no gene match: 5. Germline values: CDR1 SNHLY, CDR2 FYNNEI. This CDR3 region has 14 residues. CDR3 residues: CASSKTGVDYGYTF. The CDR3 region has the DNA TGTGCCAGCAGTAAGACAGGGGTTGACTATGGCTACACCTTC.

The chain links TRBV7-3 to TRBJ2-3; possible D gene TRBD1, 6 bases. The CDR3 contains 14 residues. V was trimmed by 5 bases and J by 6 bases, leaving 15 bases between them. Germline loops: CDR1 SGHTA, CDR2 FQGTGA. CDR3 sequence (DNA): TGTGCCAGCAGCCAGGGGCCCGCTTCTGATACGCAGTATTTT. This codes for CASSQGPASDTQYF. Filled out from reference TRBV7-3 and TRBJ2-3, the complete variable domain reads GAGVSQTPSNKVTEKGKYVELRCDPISGHTALYWYRQSLGQGPEFLIYFQGTGAADDSGLPNDRFFAVRPEGSVSTLKIQRTERGDSAVYLCASSQGPASDTQYFGPGTRLTVL.

The chain combines TRBV30 with TRBJ2-1; D unclear. Per germline, CDR1 GTSNPN and CDR2 SVGIG (reference sequence). The CDR3 extends over 11 amino acids. V gave up 1 base and J gave up 10 bases, with 8 bases separating them. DNA of the CDR3: TGTGCCTGGAGTGAGCGATACGAGCAGTTCTTC. Protein sequence: CAWSERYEQFF.

The chain uses TRBV19 and TRBJ2-2; 8 nucleotides match TRBD2. The CDR3 is made up of 17 amino acids. Unmatched junction bases numbered 9, after V lost 0 bases and J lost 6 bases. The germline V gene encodes CDR1 LNHDA and CDR2 SQIVND (reference sequence). CDR3 in amino acids: CASSIDLRGRLPGELFF. As DNA, the CDR3 is TGTGCCAGTAGTATAGATCTCCGCGGGAGGTTGCCCGGGGAGCTGTTTTTT.

This clone showed up just a few times. This sequence joins TRBV7-9 and TRBJ2-1; 13 bases are a match to TRBD2. Germline V CDR1 and CDR2: SEHNR, FQNEAQ (reference sequence). The J segment lost 12 bases and the V segment lost 4 bases, leaving 12 bases of the junction unmatched. The CDR3 totals 16 residues. The DNA of the CDR3 is TGTGCCAGCAGCTCAGCCGGGACTAGCGGGATCGGGTGGCAGTTCTTC. Its translation is CASSSAGTSGIGWQFF. Variable domain in full (rest from reference TRBV7-9 and TRBJ2-1): DTGVSQNPRHKITKRGQNVTFRCDPISEHNRLYWYRQTLGQGPEFLTYFQNEAQLEKSRLLSDRFSAERPKGSFSTLEIQRTEQGDSAMYLCASSSAGTSGIGWQFFGPGTRLTVL.